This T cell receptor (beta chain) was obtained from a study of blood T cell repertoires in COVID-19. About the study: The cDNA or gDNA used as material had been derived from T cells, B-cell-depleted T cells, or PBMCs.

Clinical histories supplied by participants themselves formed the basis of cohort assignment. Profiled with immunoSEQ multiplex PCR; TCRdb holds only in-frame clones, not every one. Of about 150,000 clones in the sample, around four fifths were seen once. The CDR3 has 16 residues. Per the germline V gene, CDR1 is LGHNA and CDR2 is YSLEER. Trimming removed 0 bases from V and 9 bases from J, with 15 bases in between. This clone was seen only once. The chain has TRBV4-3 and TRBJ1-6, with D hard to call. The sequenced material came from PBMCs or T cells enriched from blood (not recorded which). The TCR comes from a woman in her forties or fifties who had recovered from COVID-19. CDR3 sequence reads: CASSQEPWQDSSPLHF. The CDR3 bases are TGCGCCAGCAGCCAAGAACCCTGGCAGGATAGTTCACCCCTCCACTTT.